This entry lists 30 T cell receptor beta chains sequenced from one sample in a study of blood T cell repertoires in COVID-19. Generated by immunoSEQ multiplex PCR, the TCRdb table keeps only in-frame clones and is missing some. This table holds 200,000 or so clones, about 86% found once. Sequencing was done on a sample of peripheral blood. The source of these receptors is a woman aged 25 to 45 who had recovered from COVID-19.

A few counts support this clone. DNA for the CDR3: TGCGCCAGCAGTGAAGCGGGTTCGGCAAAAAACATTCAGTACTTC. Translating it yields CASSEAGSAKNIQYF. The chain uses TRBV10-1 and TRBJ2-4; TRBD2 is a possible D gene (6 bases). Per the germline V gene, CDR1 is WNHNN and CDR2 is SYGVQD (reference sequence). V lost 3 bases and J 4 bases, leaving 13 bases between the germline ends. The CDR3 covers 15 residues.

This clone turned up a few times. J is TRBJ1-5 and V is TRBV28, with 8 bases fitting TRBD1. CDR1 is MDHEN and CDR2 is SYDVKM in the germline V gene. V shed 1 base, J shed 6 bases, and the junction held 8 bases outside the gene matches. The CDR3 covers 16 residues. The CDR3 bases are TGTGCCAGCAGTTTATCCGGACAGGGATCCGTTCAGCCCCAGCATTTT. This codes for CASSLSGQGSVQPQHF.

V and J are TRBV5-4 and TRBJ2-1, with D perhaps matching TRBD1 (8 bases). The CDR3 has 15 amino acids. The germline V gene encodes CDR1 SGHNT and CDR2 YYREEE (reference sequence). The V gene lost 0 bases and the J gene lost 5 bases, with 12 bases spanning the gap. CDR3 bases: TGTGCCAGCAGCTTGGACAGGGGGGGACACAATGAGCAGTTCTTC. Translated, it gives CASSLDRGGHNEQFF.

CDR3 sequence reads: CASTGTGNTEAFF. CDR3 bases: TGTGCCAGCACCGGGACAGGGAACACTGAAGCTTTCTTT. The chain is built from TRBV12-3 or TRBV12-4 and TRBJ1-1; 8 bases agree with TRBD1. The CDR3 is 13 amino acids. Trimming cost V 7 bases and J 1 base; bases outside gene matches: 2.

This chain links TRBV14 with TRBJ1-2; TRBD1 matches 9 bases. The CDR3 length is 15 residues. The germline V gene has CDR1 SGHDN and CDR2 FVKESK. With V trimmed by 2 bases and J by 5 bases, 6 bases remained unmatched. The CDR3 protein is CASSQIPGQGYGYTF. As DNA, the CDR3 is TGTGCCAGCAGCCAAATACCGGGACAGGGATATGGCTACACCTTC.

The chain is built from TRBV6-1 and TRBJ2-7, with 7 bases aligning to TRBD2. V dropped 3 bases and J dropped 2; count of bases not matched to a gene: 7. In germline, CDR1 is MNHNS, CDR2 SASEGT. The CDR3 is made up of 15 amino acids. CDR3 coding DNA: TGTGCCAGCAGTGACCTGACGGGGAGGGCCTACGAGCAGTACTTC. It translates to CASSDLTGRAYEQYF.

This clone was seen only once. The J gene is TRBJ1-2, the V gene TRBV29-1, with D maybe TRBD1 (6 bases). The V gene's germline CDR1 is SQVTM and CDR2 ANQGSEA. CDR3 size: 12 residues. The ends were cut back, 4 bases at V and 4 bases at J, with 10 bases in the middle. DNA of the CDR3: TGCAGCGTTGTAAGAGGGGGCTATGGCTACACCTTC. Its protein is CSVVRGGYGYTF. Full variable domain (rest looked up from reference TRBV29-1 and TRBJ1-2): SAVISQKPSRDICQRGTSLTIQCQVDSQVTMMFWYRQQPGQSLTLIATANQGSEATYESGFVIDKFPISRPNLTFSTLTVSNMSPEDSSIYLCSVVRGGYGYTFGSGTRLTVV.

This rearrangement joins TRBV30 to TRBJ2-7; 8 nucleotides align to TRBD1. Germline loops: CDR1 GTSNPN, CDR2 SVGIG (reference sequence). V trimming: 2 bases; J trimming: 1 base; junction bases outside the gene matches: 4. This CDR3 is 14 amino acids long. CDR3 amino acids: CAWSRTGYSYEQYF. DNA of the CDR3: TGTGCCTGGAGTAGGACAGGGTATTCCTACGAGCAGTACTTC.

The chain recombines TRBV10-2 with TRBJ1-1, with D possibly matching TRBD1 (5 bases). With 6 bases removed from V and 7 bases from J, the gap between germline ends came to 9 bases. CDR3 size: 11 residues. CDR1 is WSHSY, CDR2 SAAADI, per germline. CDR3 bases: TGCGCCAGCAGGGGGGGAGATGAAGCTTTCTTT. Its translation is CASRGGDEAFF.

This clone was seen once. The rearrangement joins TRBV19 to TRBJ1-1; D gene uncertain. CDR1 is LNHDA, CDR2 SQIVND, per germline (reference sequence). There are 15 residues in the CDR3. V lost 3 bases to trimming and J lost 5 bases, with 16 bases between them. Here the CDR3 DNA reads TGTGCCAGTAGTATGCCGAGGAAACGGGATACTGAAGCTTTCTTT. It specifies CASSMPRKRDTEAFF.

V usage is TRBV6-4 and J usage is TRBJ2-3; 7 nucleotides agree with TRBD2. Germline CDR1 and CDR2: MRHNA and SNTAGT. The CDR3 covers 13 residues. J lost 3 bases, V lost 3 bases, and 0 bases had no gene match. The CDR3 sequence is CASSERETDTQYF. DNA of the CDR3: TGTGCCAGCAGTGAGCGGGAGACAGATACGCAGTATTTT.

The chain has TRBV27 and TRBJ1-3, with D unresolved. The CDR3 is 12 amino acids. V was cut by 9 bases and J by 10 bases, with 16 bases left in between. Germline assignment: CDR1 MNHEY and CDR2 SMNVEV (reference sequence). The CDR3 region is CASGPKGGTIYF. CDR3 coding DNA: TGTGCCAGTGGACCCAAGGGAGGGACCATATATTTT.

This clone was seen a few times. The V and J genes are TRBV25-1 and TRBJ1-6; D gene ambiguous. Germline CDR1 is MGHDK and CDR2 is SYGVNS. This CDR3 is built from 13 residues. Trimming shortened V by 4 bases and J by 8 bases, and 9 bases separated the two germline ends. The CDR3 here is CASSVPGDSPLHF. CDR3 bases: TGTGCCAGCAGTGTCCCCGGGGATTCACCCCTCCACTTT.

The V gene is TRBV18, the J gene TRBJ1-1, with unresolved D. Germline CDR1 and CDR2: KGHSH and LQKENI. The CDR3 is 16 residues long. The germline V and J ends were trimmed by 6 bases and 1 base, with 18 bases remaining between them. The CDR3 region has the DNA TGTGCCAGCTCCCTTTCGACGGGTTCGGGGAACACTGAAGCTTTCTTT. It codes for CASSLSTGSGNTEAFF.

The chain has TRBV24-1 and TRBJ2-7; 7 bases agree with TRBD1. After removal of 3 bases from V and 3 bases from J, the junction contained 7 bases not matched to a gene. The CDR3 has 15 amino acids. Germline V lookup: CDR1 KGHDR, CDR2 SFDVKD. CDR3 residues: CATSDAGTDNYEQYF. The CDR3 DNA reads as TGTGCCACCAGTGATGCCGGGACAGACAACTACGAGCAGTACTTC.

On this clone itself: The sample carries other DNA sequences with the same CDR3. The V call is TRBV11-1, the J call TRBJ2-7, with D perhaps matching TRBD2 (5 bases). V was trimmed by 4 bases and J by 6 bases, leaving 19 bases between them. CDR1 SGHAT and CDR2 FQDESV come from the germline V gene (reference sequence). The CDR3 has 15 residues. CDR3 in amino acids: CASSSWAGLRTEQYF. The CDR3 region has the DNA TGTGCCAGCAGCTCATGGGCGGGCCTCCGCACCGAGCAGTACTTC.

J is TRBJ1-5 and V is TRBV2, with 11 bases fitting TRBD1. This CDR3 has 14 amino acids. With V trimmed by 7 bases and J by 5 bases, 4 bases remained unmatched. Looked up from germline, CDR1 is SNHLY and CDR2 is FYNNEI. This chain's CDR3 is CASTGQGAYQPQHF. The CDR3 DNA is TGTGCCAGCACCGGACAGGGGGCTTATCAGCCCCAGCATTTT.

This chain uses TRBV9 with TRBJ2-2, with unresolved D. Between the trimmed V and J ends, which lost 3 bases and 4 bases, there was a span of 13 bases. Germline assignment: CDR1 SGDLS and CDR2 YYNGEE. The CDR3 runs 15 residues. CDR3 amino acids: CASSAPGQGTGELFF. CDR3 nucleotide sequence: TGTGCCAGCAGCGCCCCGGGTCAAGGCACCGGGGAGCTGTTTTTT. The variable domain in full, with the rest retrieved from reference TRBV9 and TRBJ2-2, is DSGVTQTPKHLITATGQRVTLRCSPRSGDLSVYWYQQSLDQGLQFLIQYYNGEERAKGNILERFSAQQFPDLHSELNLSSLELGDSALYFCASSAPGQGTGELFFGEGSRLTVL.

Note on this clone: The same CDR3 also results from other DNA sequences found in this sample. J is TRBJ2-7 and V is TRBV6-1; D unclear. The germline gives CDR1 MNHNS, CDR2 SASEGT. The V and J ends lost 3 bases and 0 bases respectively, with 3 bases between them. The CDR3 runs 12 residues. The CDR3 coding sequence is TGTGCCAGCAGTGAGGCCTCCTACGAGCAGTACTTC. Protein product: CASSEASYEQYF.

Notes on this clone: Other nucleotide sequences in the sample specify the same CDR3. This rearrangement joins TRBV5-1 to TRBJ2-1; 10 positions match TRBD2. Germline V gene sequence: CDR1 SGHRS, CDR2 YFSETQ. CDR3 length equals 15 residues. V was pared by 5 bases and J by 0 bases, with 2 bases of the junction left unmatched. CDR3 protein: CASSSSGSSYNEQFF. The CDR3 DNA reads TGCGCCAGCAGTTCTAGCGGGAGCTCCTACAATGAGCAGTTCTTC.

The genes are TRBV18 and TRBJ2-7, with 7 bases aligning to TRBD1. This CDR3 comprises 15 residues. V was clipped by 3 bases and J by 4 bases; unmatched bases: 9. The germline gives CDR1 KGHSH, CDR2 LQKENI. The CDR3 is CASSPGAPGQYEQYF. The CDR3 coding sequence is TGTGCCAGCTCACCTGGGGCCCCGGGACAGTACGAGCAGTACTTC. Filled out from reference TRBV18 and TRBJ2-7, the complete variable domain reads NAGVMQNPRHLVRRRGQEARLRCSPMKGHSHVYWYRQLPEEGLKFMVYLQKENIIDESGMPKERFSAEFPKEGPSILRIQQVVRGDSAAYFCASSPGAPGQYEQYFGPGTRLTVT.

V is TRBV10-3 and J is TRBJ2-7, with 9 bases matching TRBD2. In germline, CDR1 is ENHRY, CDR2 SYGVKD. The CDR3 runs 13 residues. Losses at the gene ends were 6 bases for V and 5 bases for J; bases not matched to a gene: 5. CDR3 residues: CAIRREGADEQYF. The CDR3 nucleotides are TGTGCCATCAGGCGGGAGGGGGCGGACGAGCAGTACTTC.

The chain is built from TRBV28 and TRBJ1-5, with a possible D match to TRBD1 (5 bases). The V end lost 11 bases, the J end lost 7 bases, and 18 bases lay between the germline ends. The CDR3 extends over 13 amino acids. CDR1 is MDHEN and CDR2 is SYDVKM in the germline V gene. The CDR3 loop is CAGGLGGGQPQHF. CDR3 coding DNA: TGTGCCGGCGGGTTGGGGGGAGGACAGCCCCAGCATTTT.

The chain combines TRBV27 with TRBJ2-7; 8 bases agree with TRBD1. J gave up 5 bases and V 4 bases, and 1 base lay outside the gene matches. Germline values: CDR1 MNHEY, CDR2 SMNVEV (reference sequence). There are 12 residues in the CDR3. The CDR3, as DNA: TGTGCCAGCAGTTCGACAGGGGACGAGCAGTACTTC. Translated: CASSSTGDEQYF.

The genes are TRBV3-1 (or the pseudogene TRBV3-2) and TRBJ2-5, with TRBD2 identical over 11 bases. Per the germline V gene, CDR1 is LGHDT and CDR2 is YNNKEL (reference sequence). After removal of 1 base from V and 6 bases from J, the junction contained 4 bases not matched to a gene. CDR3 length: 15 residues. CDR3 region: CASSQVAGGLKTQYF. CDR3 sequence (DNA): TGTGCCAGCAGCCAAGTAGCGGGAGGGCTGAAGACCCAGTACTTC.

The rearrangement joins TRBV27 to TRBJ2-3, with 8 bases fitting TRBD2. This CDR3 comprises 14 residues. Trimming cost V 1 base and J 7 bases; bases outside gene matches: 4. Germline loops: CDR1 MNHEY, CDR2 SMNVEV (reference sequence). The CDR3: CASSLYGGGNTQYF. DNA of the CDR3: TGTGCCAGCAGTTTATACGGCGGGGGGAATACGCAGTATTTT.

The chain combines TRBV30 with TRBJ2-7; 10 nucleotides line up with TRBD2. This CDR3 has 16 amino acids. V lost 1 base, J lost 3 bases, and 9 bases stayed unmatched. CDR1 is GTSNPN and CDR2 is SVGIG in the germline V gene (reference sequence). CDR3 in amino acids: CAWSAPGEREGYEQYF. CDR3 nucleotide sequence: TGTGCCTGGAGTGCCCCTGGGGAGCGGGAGGGCTACGAGCAGTACTTC.

V is TRBV4-2 and J is TRBJ2-7, with no clear D. Germline V CDR1 and CDR2: LGHNA, YNFKEQ. V was shortened by 0 bases and J by 3 bases, with 6 bases between the two germline ends. The CDR3 totals 13 residues. CDR3 sequence reads: CASSQERHYEQYF. The CDR3 region has the DNA TGTGCCAGCAGCCAAGAACGACACTACGAGCAGTACTTC.

This clone has a handful of counts. The gene calls are TRBV4-1 and TRBJ1-5, with 9 bases matching TRBD1. This CDR3 contains 17 residues. With V trimmed by 0 bases and J by 4 bases, 7 bases remained unmatched. CDR1 is MGHRA and CDR2 is YSYEKL in the germline V gene. The CDR3: CASSQDPRTGANQPQHF. The DNA for the CDR3 is TGCGCCAGCAGCCAAGATCCGCGGACAGGGGCGAATCAGCCCCAGCATTTT.

V is TRBV9 and J is TRBJ2-2, with D tentatively TRBD2 (6 bases). The CDR3 is 16 residues long. The V gene's germline CDR1 is SGDLS and CDR2 YYNGEE. Trimming took 0 bases from V and 4 from J, leaving 13 bases between them. This CDR3 is CASSVAVGGATGELFF. CDR3 bases: TGTGCCAGCAGCGTAGCGGTGGGAGGAGCCACCGGGGAGCTGTTTTTT.